The 14 T cell receptor beta chains below all came from one sample that was sequenced in a study of blood T cell repertoires in COVID-19. Repertoires were generated with immunoSEQ multiplex PCR, while TCRdb's copy carries only in-frame clones and drops some. Seen here are fewer than 300,000 clones, 84% observed once, and the top ten hold 8.6%. The source material was peripheral blood. These receptors were taken from a human donor in a cohort sampled during active COVID-19.

This chain links TRBV19 with TRBJ1-4; D ambiguous. Trimming left V 3 bases short and J 4 bases short, with 12 bases between. Germline V gives CDR1 LNHDA, CDR2 SQIVND (reference sequence). CDR3 length equals 15 residues. The CDR3 sequence: CASSISGADNEKLFF. CDR3 sequence (DNA): TGTGCCAGTAGTATCTCTGGAGCCGATAATGAAAAACTGTTTTTT.

This clone was recorded a few times. The chain employs TRBV10-2 and TRBJ1-3; D is uncertain. The V end lost 5 bases, the J end lost 0 bases, and 8 bases lay between the germline ends. CDR3 length: 14 residues. The germline gives CDR1 WSHSY, CDR2 SAAADI. CDR3 region: CASSNGYSGNTIYF. CDR3 bases: TGCGCCAGCAGTAACGGTTACTCTGGAAACACCATATATTTT.

As to this clone: The junction departs from the called germline gene at one end, perhaps through a read error. The chain recombines TRBV5-6 with TRBJ2-4, with 9 bases aligning to TRBD2. From germline, CDR1 is SGHDT and CDR2 YYEEEE. This CDR3 is 13 amino acids long. CDR3 nucleotide sequence: TGTGCCAGCACCAACCTAGCGGGGCGCATTTTCCGCTTC. Its translation is CASTNLAGRIFRF.

This chain links TRBV6-1 with TRBJ2-7, with TRBD2 identical over 12 bases. V was clipped by 4 bases and J by 2 bases; unmatched bases: 9. Germline CDR1 MNHNS, CDR2 SASEGT. This CDR3 is 17 amino acids long. CDR3 region: CASSADRLAGETYEQYF. The DNA of the CDR3 is TGTGCCAGCAGTGCCGATCGACTAGCGGGAGAGACCTACGAGCAGTACTTC.

The chain links TRBV3-1 (or the pseudogene TRBV3-2) to TRBJ2-7, with a possible D match to TRBD2 (6 bases). The CDR3 is 14 amino acids. Per germline, CDR1 LGHDT and CDR2 YNNKEL (reference sequence). Trimming cost V 4 bases and J 9 bases, with 19 bases left between them. The CDR3 DNA is TGTGCCAGCAGCCCCGATCGTCCACTAGCTGGGCAGTACTTC. Its translation is CASSPDRPLAGQYF.

This clone has a single count. The chain combines TRBV7-2 with TRBJ2-7; D is ambiguous. Germline CDR1 is SGHTA and CDR2 is FQGNSA. Trimming left V 2 bases short and J 3 bases short, with 8 bases between. The CDR3 loop spans 13 amino acids. This chain's CDR3 is CASSLQNFYEQYF. The DNA for the CDR3 is TGTGCCAGCAGCTTACAGAATTTCTACGAGCAGTACTTC.

The chain recombines TRBV4-1 with TRBJ2-2; 10 bases are shared with TRBD2. The germline V gene encodes CDR1 MGHRA and CDR2 YSYEKL. The CDR3 spans 17 residues. J was trimmed by 5 bases and V by 0 bases; bases with no gene match: 6. The chain's CDR3 is CASSQEASGGFTGELFF. The CDR3 DNA sequence: TGCGCCAGCAGCCAAGAAGCTAGCGGGGGATTTACCGGGGAGCTGTTTTTT.

V and J are TRBV6-5 and TRBJ1-6; 7 nucleotides line up with TRBD1. This CDR3 has 16 residues. Germline V lookup: CDR1 MNHEY, CDR2 SVGAGI. The ends lost 4 bases at V and 7 bases at J; junction bases unmatched: 10. CDR3 DNA sequence: TGTGCCAGCAGTTTCTTCGGGACAGTCCCGAATTCACCCCTCCACTTT. It specifies CASSFFGTVPNSPLHF.

The rearrangement joins TRBV28 to TRBJ2-5, with 12 bases that match TRBD2. Germline CDR1 and CDR2: MDHEN and SYDVKM. J gave up 3 bases and V 9 bases, and 2 bases lay outside the gene matches. There are 13 residues in the CDR3. The CDR3: CASASGGEETQYF. The DNA for the CDR3 is TGTGCCAGTGCTAGCGGGGGGGAAGAGACCCAGTACTTC.

V gene TRBV6-6 combines with J gene TRBJ1-2; D gene ambiguous. The V end lost 5 bases, the J end lost 5 bases, and 15 bases lay between the germline ends. CDR3 length: 14 amino acids. The germline V gene encodes CDR1 MNHNY and CDR2 SVGAGI (reference sequence). The CDR3 nucleotides are TGTGCCAGCAGTGCCGCGGGTCGTGGATATGGCTACACCTTC. Residues: CASSAAGRGYGYTF.

The V and J genes are TRBV4-2 and TRBJ1-1; possibly TRBD1 for D (6 bases). CDR3 length: 17 amino acids. Between the trimmed V and J ends, which lost 4 bases and 0 bases, there was a span of 18 bases. The germline gives CDR1 LGHNA, CDR2 YNFKEQ. CDR3 in DNA: TGTGCCAGCAGCCTAAAATCCGAAGGACAGTTGAACACTGAAGCTTTCTTT. Protein sequence: CASSLKSEGQLNTEAFF.

This chain uses TRBV18 with TRBJ1-2, with 8 nucleotides matching TRBD1. The V gene end was trimmed by 6 bases and the J gene end by 5 bases; junction bases not matched to a gene: 2. Looked up from germline, CDR1 is KGHSH and CDR2 is LQKENI. The CDR3 loop spans 12 amino acids. CDR3: CASSTGVYGYTF. Written as DNA, the CDR3 is TGTGCCAGCTCGACAGGGGTATATGGCTACACCTTC. The whole variable domain, filled in from reference TRBV18 and TRBJ1-2, reads NAGVMQNPRHLVRRRGQEARLRCSPMKGHSHVYWYRQLPEEGLKFMVYLQKENIIDESGMPKERFSAEFPKEGPSILRIQQVVRGDSAAYFCASSTGVYGYTFGSGTRLTVV.

The chain combines TRBV5-6 with TRBJ1-3; D ambiguous. The length of the CDR3 is 13 residues. CDR1 and CDR2 (germline): SGHDT, YYEEEE. Trimming shortened V by 1 base and J by 4 bases, and 6 bases separated the two germline ends. CDR3 DNA sequence: TGTGCCAGCAGCTTGTCGGGGGGAAACACCATATATTTT. Translated, it gives CASSLSGGNTIYF.

The gene calls are TRBV12-5 and TRBJ2-1; tentative D call: TRBD2 (5 bases). Trimming stripped 1 base from V and 8 bases from J, with 15 bases between. Germline values: CDR1 LGHNT, CDR2 FRNRAP. This CDR3 comprises 15 residues. The CDR3 region has the DNA TGTGCTAGTGGTTTGGGCCTAGCTCCCCCGGATGAGCAGTTCTTC. As protein: CASGLGLAPPDEQFF.